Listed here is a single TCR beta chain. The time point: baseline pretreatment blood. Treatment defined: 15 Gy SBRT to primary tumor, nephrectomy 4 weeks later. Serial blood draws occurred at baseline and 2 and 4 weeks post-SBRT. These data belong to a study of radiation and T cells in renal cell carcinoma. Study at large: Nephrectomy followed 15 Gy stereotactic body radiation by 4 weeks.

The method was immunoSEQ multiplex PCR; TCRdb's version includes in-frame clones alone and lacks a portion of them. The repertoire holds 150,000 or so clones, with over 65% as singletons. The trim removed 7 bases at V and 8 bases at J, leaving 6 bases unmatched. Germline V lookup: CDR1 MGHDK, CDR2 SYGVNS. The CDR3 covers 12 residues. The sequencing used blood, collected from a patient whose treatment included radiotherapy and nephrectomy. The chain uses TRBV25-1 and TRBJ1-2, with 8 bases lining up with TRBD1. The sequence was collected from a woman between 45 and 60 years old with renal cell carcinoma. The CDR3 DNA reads TGTGCCAGCATTGGACAGGGCGTCGGCTACACCTTC. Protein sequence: CASIGQGVGYTF.